This T cell receptor (beta chain) was profiled in a study of OX40 agonist ivuxolimab in advanced cancers. Some background on the complete study: Ivuxolimab, which targeted the costimulatory receptor OX40 (CD134), was an agonistic, fully human IgG2 monoclonal antibody. Of the approximately 53 patients in dose escalation, about 20 had hepatocellular carcinoma, approximately 15 had melanoma, 9 had renal cell carcinoma and 9 had head and neck cancer. Partial responses were achieved by three dose-escalation patients, of whom one had hepatocellular carcinoma and two had cutaneous melanoma. The dose-escalation cohort was around 83% male with a mean age of approximately 60 years, ranging from roughly 23 to 80. Prior anti-PD-1, anti-PD-L1 or anti-CTLA-4 therapy was permitted, and 40% to 50% of dose-escalation patients had received checkpoint inhibitors. Peripheral TCRbeta sequencing aimed to test whether ivuxolimab altered TCR sequence diversity and caused clonal T-cell expansion. The paper describes the monotherapy dose-escalation part (N = 52 patients) of the phase I trial of ivuxolimab. Intravenous ivuxolimab was administered to patients every 2 weeks at six dose levels: 0.01, 0.1, 0.3, 1.5, 3 and 10 mg/kg.

Note on this clone: Its antigen is currently not known. No base qualities exist here, and no much larger clone lies one base off it.

The trial excluded patients who had a history of autoimmune disease or were on systemic immunosuppression. Peripheral blood for TCR sequencing was collected from all dose cohorts at baseline, on cycle 4 day 1, and on cycle 7 day 1. Samples came from an open-label, multicenter, first-in-human phase I dose-escalation trial of ivuxolimab. Adults with locally advanced or metastatic head and neck squamous cell, hepatocellular, melanoma or renal cell carcinoma were enrolled in the trial. CD4+ and CD8+ T cells were sorted separately from peripheral blood before TCR sequencing. The study at large found these results: After ivuxolimab, more expanded clones were found on average in CD8+ T cells than in CD4+ T cells. In the 0.1-3.0 mg/kg groups, partial responders had among the lowest normalized peripheral clonal expansion, particularly in CD8+ T cells. At doses of 0.1 to 3.0 mg/kg, clonal expansion of both CD4+ and CD8+ blood T cells was observed from baseline to week 6. The antigen specificity of the clonally expanded peripheral T cells was not determined. Low levels of normalized T-cell clonal expansion were also seen in some patients who did not respond.

Genomic DNA was extracted from sorted cells for sequencing of the TCRbeta CDR3 region. The immunoSEQ Assay was used to sequence the TCRbeta CDR3 regions. The clones in this table, taken by TCRdb from immuneACCESS, are in-frame only. Not every clone is retained; where verified, under half of the shortfall comes from an unresolved V gene, and the cause of the rest is unknown. This sample comprises roughly 66,000 clones, roughly 80% of them detected only once. Roughly 2.4% of the sample rests with the top ten. V drops 0 bases and J drops 1 base, leaving 15 bases in between. From cysteine to phenylalanine, the CDR3 is 17 amino acids long. The kept DNA is CDR3 alone, 51 bases in frame from the first base. CDR1 and CDR2 are drawn from the germline V gene: ENHRY, SYGVKD.

This TCR was sampled from an adult with an advanced solid tumor such as melanoma, head and neck, liver or kidney cancer. The specimen was CD4+ or CD8+ T cells sorted from blood, collected in a trial of the OX40 agonist ivuxolimab. Recombination joined TRBV10-3 with TRBJ1-2; no D gene is confidently identified. The bases are TGTGCCATCAGTGAGTCTCCACAGCCCATAGGTAACTATGGCTACACCTTC. Translated, this gives CAISESPQPIGNYGYTF.